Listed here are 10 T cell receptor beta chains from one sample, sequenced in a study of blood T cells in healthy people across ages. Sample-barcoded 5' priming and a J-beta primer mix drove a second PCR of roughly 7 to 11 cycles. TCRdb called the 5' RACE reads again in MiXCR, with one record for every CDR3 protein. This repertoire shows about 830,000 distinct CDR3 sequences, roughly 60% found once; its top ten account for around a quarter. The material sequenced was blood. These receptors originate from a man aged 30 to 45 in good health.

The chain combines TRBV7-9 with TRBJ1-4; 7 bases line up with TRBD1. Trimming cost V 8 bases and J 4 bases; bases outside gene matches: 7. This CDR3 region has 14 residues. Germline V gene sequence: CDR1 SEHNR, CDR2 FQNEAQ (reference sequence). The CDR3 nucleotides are TGTGCCAGCGGAGACGACAGGGATAATGAAAAACTGTTTTTT. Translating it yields CASGDDRDNEKLFF.

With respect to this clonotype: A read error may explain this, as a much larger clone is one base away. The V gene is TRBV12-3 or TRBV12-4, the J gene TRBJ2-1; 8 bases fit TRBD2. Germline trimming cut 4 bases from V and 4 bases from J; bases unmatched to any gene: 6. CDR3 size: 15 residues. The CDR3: CASSSGRGAYNEQFF. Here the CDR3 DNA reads TGTGCCAGCAGTTCAGGGCGGGGGGCATACAATGAGCAGTTCTTC.

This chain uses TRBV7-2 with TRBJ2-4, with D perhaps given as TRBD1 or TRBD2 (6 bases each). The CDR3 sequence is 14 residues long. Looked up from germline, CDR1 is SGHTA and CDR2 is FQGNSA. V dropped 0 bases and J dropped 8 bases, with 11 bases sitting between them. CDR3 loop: CASSLAGGTDIQYF. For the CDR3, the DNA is TGTGCCAGCAGCTTAGCGGGGGGCACGGACATTCAGTACTTC.

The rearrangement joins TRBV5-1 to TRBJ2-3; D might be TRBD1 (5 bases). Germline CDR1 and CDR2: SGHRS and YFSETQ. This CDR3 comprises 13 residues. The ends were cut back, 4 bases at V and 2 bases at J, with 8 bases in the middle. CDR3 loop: CASSKGITDTQYF. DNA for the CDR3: TGCGCCAGCAGCAAGGGGATCACAGATACGCAGTATTTT. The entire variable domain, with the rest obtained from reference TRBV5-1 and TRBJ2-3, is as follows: KAGVTQTPRYLIKTRGQQVTLSCSPISGHRSVSWYQQTPGQGLQFLFEYFSETQRNKGNFPGRFSGRQFSNSRSEMNVSTLELGDSALYLCASSKGITDTQYFGPGTRLTVL.

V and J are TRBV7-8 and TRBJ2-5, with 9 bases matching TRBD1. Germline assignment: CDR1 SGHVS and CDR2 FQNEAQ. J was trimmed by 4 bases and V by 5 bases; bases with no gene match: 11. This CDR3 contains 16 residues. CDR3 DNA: TGTGCCAGCAGCCCATGGGACAGGGAAGTAACAGAGACCCAGTACTTC. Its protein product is CASSPWDREVTETQYF.

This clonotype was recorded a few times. CDR3 nucleotide sequence: TGCAGCGTTGTAGGGTGCGAGACAAACTACGAGCAGTACTTC. Residues: CSVVGCETNYEQYF. The V gene is TRBV29-1, the J gene TRBJ2-7; no reliable D call. The CDR3 length is 14 residues. From germline, CDR1 is SQVTM and CDR2 ANQGSEA. V was trimmed by 4 bases and J by 3 bases, leaving 16 bases between them.

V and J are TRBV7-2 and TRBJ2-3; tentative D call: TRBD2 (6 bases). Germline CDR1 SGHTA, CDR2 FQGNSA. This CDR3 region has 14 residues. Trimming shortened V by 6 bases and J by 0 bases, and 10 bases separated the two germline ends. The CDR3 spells CASRGGQSTDTQYF. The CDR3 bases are TGTGCCAGCAGGGGAGGACAAAGCACAGATACGCAGTATTTT.

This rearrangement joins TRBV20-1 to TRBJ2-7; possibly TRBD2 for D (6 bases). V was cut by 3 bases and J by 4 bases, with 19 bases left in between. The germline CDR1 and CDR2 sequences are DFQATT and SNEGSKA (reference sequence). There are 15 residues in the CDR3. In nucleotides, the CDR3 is TGCAGTGCTAGGGGAGTGATGGGGGGTACTTACGAGCAGTACTTC. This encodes CSARGVMGGTYEQYF.

The CDR3 protein is CASSFSDTQETQYF. The CDR3 DNA is TGTGCCAGCAGTTTCTCGGACACACAAGAGACCCAGTACTTC. The chain carries TRBV12-3 or TRBV12-4 and TRBJ2-5; tentatively, D is TRBD1 (5 bases). The CDR3 is made up of 14 amino acids. V lost 3 bases and J lost 2, with 10 bases in between.

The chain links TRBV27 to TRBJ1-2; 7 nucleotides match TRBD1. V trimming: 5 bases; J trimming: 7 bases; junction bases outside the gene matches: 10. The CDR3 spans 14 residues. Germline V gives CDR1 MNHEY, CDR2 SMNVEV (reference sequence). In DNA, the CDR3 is TGTGCCAGCAGTCCCGGACAGGCCGCTATTGGCTACACCTTC. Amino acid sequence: CASSPGQAAIGYTF.